These 14 T cell receptor beta chains were all obtained from the same sample, sequenced in a study of cytomegalovirus exposure and HLA in healthy donors. In the PCR, 60 Vbeta and 13 Jbeta primers were used. Sequencing used immunoSEQ multiplex PCR; TCRdb keeps in-frame clones, though not all of them. The sample has over 110,000 clones; around 78% are singletons. Specimen: PBMCs. All receptors come from a middle-aged woman in good health and CMV-seropositive.

This clone was recorded a few times. The CDR3: CASSLQGARYEQYF. CDR3 DNA sequence: TGCGCCAGCAGCTTGCAGGGGGCGAGGTACGAGCAGTACTTC. The genes are TRBV5-1 and TRBJ2-7; 8 nucleotides agree with TRBD1. Trimming cost V 1 base and J 4 bases; bases outside gene matches: 4. Germline CDR1 is SGHRS and CDR2 is YFSETQ. This CDR3 contains 14 residues.

The chain has TRBV7-2 and TRBJ2-7; 8 bases align to TRBD2. Germline CDR1 is SGHTA and CDR2 is FQGNSA. V shed 5 bases, J shed 3 bases, and the junction held 12 bases outside the gene matches. The CDR3 loop spans 16 amino acids. The CDR3 protein is CASSPSRTSGNYEQYF. The CDR3 DNA follows: TGTGCCAGCAGCCCTTCGCGAACTAGCGGAAACTACGAGCAGTACTTC.

This clone was counted once. The chain has TRBV11-3 and TRBJ2-5; possibly TRBD1 for D (6 bases). The CDR3 contains 13 residues. The V end was cut by 5 bases, the J end by 7 bases, with 14 bases between. Germline V gene data show CDR1 as SGHNT and CDR2 as YENEEA. Written as DNA, the CDR3 is TGTGCCAGCAGCGCAGCCCTAGGGGGGACCCAGTACTTC. Its protein product is CASSAALGGTQYF.

The chain carries TRBV11-2 and TRBJ2-1; D is unclear. V lost 1 base and J lost 3, with 16 bases in between. The germline V gene has CDR1 SGHAT and CDR2 FQNNGV. CDR3 length: 17 residues. The CDR3 DNA reads TGTGCCAGCAGCTTAGTTTATCGGGTGGCCTACTACAATGAGCAGTTCTTC. Encoded protein: CASSLVYRVAYYNEQFF.

This chain joins TRBV6-6 and TRBJ2-5; D possibly corresponds to TRBD2 (7 bases). Germline loops: CDR1 MNHNY, CDR2 SVGAGI (reference sequence). The V end was cut by 8 bases, the J end by 7 bases, with 20 bases between. The CDR3 length is 14 residues. CDR3 in amino acids: CASAQSRGGRTQYF. CDR3 nucleotide sequence: TGTGCCAGCGCTCAGTCAAGGGGGGGCAGGACCCAGTACTTC.

The gene calls are TRBV6-5 and TRBJ2-1; 8 nucleotides agree with TRBD2. The V gene end was trimmed by 6 bases and the J gene end by 5 bases; junction bases not matched to a gene: 9. The CDR3 is made up of 15 amino acids. The germline V gene encodes CDR1 MNHEY and CDR2 SVGAGI. CDR3 sequence (DNA): TGTGCCAGCAGATTTTCTAGCGGGCCTCACAATGAGCAGTTCTTC. Protein: CASRFSSGPHNEQFF.

The chain employs TRBV11-2 and TRBJ2-5, with D perhaps matching TRBD1 (6 bases). CDR1 SGHAT and CDR2 FQNNGV come from the germline V gene. V was clipped by 6 bases and J by 7 bases, with 12 bases between them. CDR3 length: 12 amino acids. CDR3 DNA sequence: TGTGCCAGCAGACATACAGGGACGACCCAGTACTTC. It specifies CASRHTGTTQYF.

This chain uses TRBV7-8 with TRBJ2-1, with D maybe TRBD2 (6 bases). CDR1 is SGHVS, CDR2 FQNEAQ, per germline. V was cut by 1 base and J by 0 bases, with 7 bases left in between. The CDR3 spans 15 residues. In nucleotides, the CDR3 is TGTGCCAGCAGCTTAGAGGAGGGCTCCTACAATGAGCAGTTCTTC. Translating gives CASSLEEGSYNEQFF.

The chain uses TRBV5-5 and TRBJ1-1; the D is unclear. V was shortened by 4 bases and J by 0 bases, with 7 bases between the two germline ends. CDR1 and CDR2 from the germline V gene are SGHKS and YYEKEE (reference sequence). The CDR3 contains 13 residues. This CDR3 reads CASSRRLNTEAFF. For the CDR3, the DNA is TGTGCCAGCAGCCGCCGGTTGAACACTGAAGCTTTCTTT.

The J gene is TRBJ2-1, the V gene TRBV5-1; 8 positions agree with TRBD2. The CDR3 consists of 15 residues. Trimming took 4 bases from V and 3 from J; bases not matched to a gene: 6. Germline V lookup: CDR1 SGHRS, CDR2 YFSETQ. The CDR3 DNA follows: TGCGCCAGCAGCACAAGACTAGCGAACTACAATGAGCAGTTCTTC. Encoded protein: CASSTRLANYNEQFF.

The V call is TRBV7-9, the J call TRBJ1-1; 10 nucleotides match TRBD1. Germline CDR1 SEHNR, CDR2 FQNEAQ (reference sequence). J lost 3 bases, V lost 1 base, and 5 bases had no gene match. The CDR3 length is 16 residues. As DNA, the CDR3 is TGTGCCAGCAGCTTAGGCGGGACAGGGGTTGACACTGAAGCTTTCTTT. Its protein is CASSLGGTGVDTEAFF.

The rearrangement joins TRBV11-3 to TRBJ2-3; 11 bases agree with TRBD2. Germline loops: CDR1 SGHNT, CDR2 YENEEA. V dropped 6 bases and J dropped 5; count of bases not matched to a gene: 1. The CDR3 contains 13 residues. The CDR3 loop reads CASSTSGRDTQYF. DNA for the CDR3: TGTGCCAGCAGTACTAGCGGGAGAGATACGCAGTATTTT.

The V call is TRBV7-9, the J call TRBJ2-1; 11 bases match TRBD2. CDR3 length equals 13 residues. V was clipped by 1 base and J by 11 bases; unmatched bases: 1. Germline values: CDR1 SEHNR, CDR2 FQNEAQ (reference sequence). CDR3 residues: CASSLETSGKQFF. The CDR3 DNA follows: TGTGCCAGCAGCTTAGAGACTAGCGGGAAGCAGTTCTTC.

The chain links TRBV10-3 to TRBJ2-1; 7 bases are shared with TRBD2. The germline V gene encodes CDR1 ENHRY and CDR2 SYGVKD. The CDR3 is 13 amino acids. With V trimmed by 6 bases and J by 6 bases, 5 bases remained unmatched. The CDR3 bases are TGTGCCATCAGAGCGGGATCGGTCAATGAGCAGTTCTTC. Its protein product is CAIRAGSVNEQFF.